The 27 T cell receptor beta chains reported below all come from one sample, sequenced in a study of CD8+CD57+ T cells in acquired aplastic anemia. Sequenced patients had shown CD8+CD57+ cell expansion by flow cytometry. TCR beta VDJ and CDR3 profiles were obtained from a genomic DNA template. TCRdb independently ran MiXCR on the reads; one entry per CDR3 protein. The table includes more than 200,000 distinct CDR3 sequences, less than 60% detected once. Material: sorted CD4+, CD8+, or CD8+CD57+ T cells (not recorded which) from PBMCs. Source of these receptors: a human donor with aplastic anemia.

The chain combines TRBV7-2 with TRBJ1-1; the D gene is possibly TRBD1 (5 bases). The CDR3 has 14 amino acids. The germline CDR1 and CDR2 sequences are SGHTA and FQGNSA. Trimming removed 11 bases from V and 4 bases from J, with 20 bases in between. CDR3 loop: CAAQIGRGITEAFF. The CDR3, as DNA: TGTGCCGCCCAAATAGGCCGGGGCATCACTGAAGCTTTCTTT.

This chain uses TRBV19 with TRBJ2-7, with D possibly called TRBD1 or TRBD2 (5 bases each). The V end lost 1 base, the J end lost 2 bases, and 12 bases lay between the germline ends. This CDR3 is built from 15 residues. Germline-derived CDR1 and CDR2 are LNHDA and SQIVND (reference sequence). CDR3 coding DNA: TGTGCCAGTAGTATAGCCGCAGGGAGTGCCTACGAGCAGTACGTC. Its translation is CASSIAAGSAYEQYV.

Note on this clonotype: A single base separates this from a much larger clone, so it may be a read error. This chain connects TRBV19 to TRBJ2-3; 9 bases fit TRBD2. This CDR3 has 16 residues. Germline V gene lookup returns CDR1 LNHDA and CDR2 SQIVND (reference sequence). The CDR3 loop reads CANSIRRGGGADTQYF. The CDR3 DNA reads TGTGCCAATAGTATCCGGCGGGGGGGCGGCGCAGATACGCAGTATTTT.

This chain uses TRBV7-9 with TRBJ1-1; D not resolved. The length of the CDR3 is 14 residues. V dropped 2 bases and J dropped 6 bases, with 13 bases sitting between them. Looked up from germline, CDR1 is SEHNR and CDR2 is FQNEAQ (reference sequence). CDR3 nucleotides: TGTGCCAGCAGCTTAATCCATGCTCTTCCTGAAGCTTTCTTT. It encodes CASSLIHALPEAFF.

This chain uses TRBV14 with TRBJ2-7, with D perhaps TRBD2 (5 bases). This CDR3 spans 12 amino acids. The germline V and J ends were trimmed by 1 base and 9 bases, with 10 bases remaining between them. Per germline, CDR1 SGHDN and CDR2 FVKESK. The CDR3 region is CASSQGAGGQYF. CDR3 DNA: TGTGCCAGCAGCCAAGGTGCGGGCGGGCAGTACTTC.

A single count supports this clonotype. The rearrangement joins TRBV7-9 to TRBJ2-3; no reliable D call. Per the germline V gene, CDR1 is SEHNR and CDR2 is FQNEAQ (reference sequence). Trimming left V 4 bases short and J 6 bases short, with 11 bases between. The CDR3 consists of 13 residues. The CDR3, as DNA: TGTGCCAGCAGCTCGCCAGAGTCCGATACGCAGTATTTT. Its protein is CASSSPESDTQYF.

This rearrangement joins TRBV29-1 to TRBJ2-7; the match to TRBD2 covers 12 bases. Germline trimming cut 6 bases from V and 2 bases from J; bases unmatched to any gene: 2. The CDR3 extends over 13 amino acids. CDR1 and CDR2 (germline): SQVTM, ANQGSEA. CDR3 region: CSVSSGRAYEQYF. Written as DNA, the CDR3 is TGCAGCGTCTCTAGCGGGAGGGCCTACGAGCAGTACTTC.

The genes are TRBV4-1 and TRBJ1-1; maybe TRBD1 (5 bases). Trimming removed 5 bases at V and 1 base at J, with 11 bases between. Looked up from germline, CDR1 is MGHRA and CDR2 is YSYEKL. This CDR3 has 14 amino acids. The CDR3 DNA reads TGCGCCAGCAGCTCATGGGGCGGGAACACTGAAGCTTTCTTT. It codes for CASSSWGGNTEAFF.

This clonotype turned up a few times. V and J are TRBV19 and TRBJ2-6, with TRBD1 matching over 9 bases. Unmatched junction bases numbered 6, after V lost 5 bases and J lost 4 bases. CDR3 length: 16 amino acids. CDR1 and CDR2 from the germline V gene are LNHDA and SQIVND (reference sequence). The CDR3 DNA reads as TGTGCCAGTAGTCAACAGGGGGCGTACGGGGCCAACGTCCTGACTTTC. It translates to CASSQQGAYGANVLTF.

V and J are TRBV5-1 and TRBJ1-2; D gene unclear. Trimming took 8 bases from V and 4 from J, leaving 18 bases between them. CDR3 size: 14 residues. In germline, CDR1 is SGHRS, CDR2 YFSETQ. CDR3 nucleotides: TGCGCCAGTCATTTGGGCGCCGTCCCCTATGGCTACACCTTC. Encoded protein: CASHLGAVPYGYTF.

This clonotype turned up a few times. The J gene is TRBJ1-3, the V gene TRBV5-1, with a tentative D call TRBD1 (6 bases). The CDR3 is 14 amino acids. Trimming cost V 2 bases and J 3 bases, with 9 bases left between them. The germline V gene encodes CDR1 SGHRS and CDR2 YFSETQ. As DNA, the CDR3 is TGCGCCAGCAGCTTCTCAGGGGATGGAAACACCATATATTTT. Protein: CASSFSGDGNTIYF.

The CDR3: CASSVGPGRESNTEAFF. CDR3 DNA sequence: TGTGCCAGCAGCGTAGGGCCCGGCCGGGAGTCCAACACTGAAGCTTTCTTT. V is TRBV9 and J is TRBJ1-1; D is ambiguous. V dropped 0 bases and J dropped 2 bases, with 17 bases sitting between them. The germline V gene encodes CDR1 SGDLS and CDR2 YYNGEE. CDR3 size: 17 residues.

CDR3 sequence reads: CATDDGRGANQPQHF. CDR3 nucleotide sequence: TGTGCCACCGACGACGGCAGGGGGGCCAATCAGCCCCAGCATTTT. The gene calls are TRBV19 and TRBJ1-5, with 7 bases matching TRBD1. The germline V gene encodes CDR1 LNHDA and CDR2 SQIVND (reference sequence). Trimming at V came to 10 bases and at J to 3 bases, leaving 12 bases not matched to a gene. The CDR3 has 15 residues.

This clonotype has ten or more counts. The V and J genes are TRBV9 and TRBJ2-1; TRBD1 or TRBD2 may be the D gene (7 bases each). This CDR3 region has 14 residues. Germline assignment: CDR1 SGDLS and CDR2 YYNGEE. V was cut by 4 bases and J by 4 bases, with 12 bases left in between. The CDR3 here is CASSSQGGYNEQFF. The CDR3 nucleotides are TGTGCCAGCAGCTCGCAGGGGGGGTACAATGAGCAGTTCTTC.

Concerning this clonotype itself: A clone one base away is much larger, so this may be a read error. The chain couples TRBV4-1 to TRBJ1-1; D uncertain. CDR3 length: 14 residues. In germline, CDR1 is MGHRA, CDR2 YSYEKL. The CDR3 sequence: CASSQEQRNTETFF. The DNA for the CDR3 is TGCGCCAGCAGCCAAGAACAGAGGAACACTGAAACTTTCTTT.

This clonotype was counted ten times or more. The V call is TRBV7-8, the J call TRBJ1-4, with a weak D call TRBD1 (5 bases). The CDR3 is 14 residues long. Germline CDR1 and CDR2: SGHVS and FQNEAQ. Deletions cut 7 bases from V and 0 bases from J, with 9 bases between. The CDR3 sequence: CASTQGSTNEKLFF. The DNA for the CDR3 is TGTGCCAGCACGCAGGGATCAACTAATGAAAAACTGTTTTTT.

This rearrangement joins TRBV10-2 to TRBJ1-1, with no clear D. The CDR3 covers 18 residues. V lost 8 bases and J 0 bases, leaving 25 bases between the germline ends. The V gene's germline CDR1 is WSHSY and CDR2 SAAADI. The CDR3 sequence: CASPLPLEGADMNTEAFF. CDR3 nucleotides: TGCGCCAGCCCCTTACCCCTTGAGGGCGCGGATATGAACACTGAAGCTTTCTTT.

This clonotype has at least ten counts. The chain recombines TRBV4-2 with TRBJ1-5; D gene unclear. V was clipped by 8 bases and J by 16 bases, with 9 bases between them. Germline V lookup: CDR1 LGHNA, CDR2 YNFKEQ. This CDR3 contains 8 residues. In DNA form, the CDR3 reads TGTGCCAGCTTCCGGCGACATTTT. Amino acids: CASFRRHF.

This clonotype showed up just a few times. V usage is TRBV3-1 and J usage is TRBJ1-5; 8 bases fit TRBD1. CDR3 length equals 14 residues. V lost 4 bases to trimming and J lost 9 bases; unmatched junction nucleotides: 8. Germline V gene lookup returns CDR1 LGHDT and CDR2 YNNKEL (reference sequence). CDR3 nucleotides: TGTGCCAGCAGCCTGTCAGGACAGGGTGGGCCCCAGCATTTT. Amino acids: CASSLSGQGGPQHF.

The CDR3 coding sequence is TGTGCCATCAGAACACCCCCTACCTACGAGCAGTACTTC. It is translated as CAIRTPPTYEQYF. This chain links TRBV10-3 with TRBJ2-7; D is undetermined. In germline, CDR1 is ENHRY, CDR2 SYGVKD. This CDR3 contains 13 residues. Trimming removed 6 bases at V and 2 bases at J, with 11 bases between.

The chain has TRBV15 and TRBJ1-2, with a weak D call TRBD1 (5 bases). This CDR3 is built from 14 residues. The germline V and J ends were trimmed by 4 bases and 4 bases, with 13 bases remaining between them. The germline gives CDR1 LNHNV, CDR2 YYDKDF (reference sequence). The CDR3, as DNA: TGTGCCACCAGCACCCTAGCGGGGACCTATGGCTACACCTTC. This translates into CATSTLAGTYGYTF.

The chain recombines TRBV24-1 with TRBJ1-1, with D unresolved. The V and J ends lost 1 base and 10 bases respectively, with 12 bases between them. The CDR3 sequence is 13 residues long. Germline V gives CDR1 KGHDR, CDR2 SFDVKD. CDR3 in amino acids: CATSDFGSIGAFF. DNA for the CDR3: TGTGCCACCAGTGATTTCGGGAGCATCGGAGCTTTCTTT.

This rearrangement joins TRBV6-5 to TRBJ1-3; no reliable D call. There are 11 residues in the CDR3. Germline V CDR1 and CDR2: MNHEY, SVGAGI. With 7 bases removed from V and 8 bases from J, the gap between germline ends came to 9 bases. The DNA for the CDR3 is TGTGCCAGCATCTACGGGGACACCATATATTTT. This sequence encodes CASIYGDTIYF.

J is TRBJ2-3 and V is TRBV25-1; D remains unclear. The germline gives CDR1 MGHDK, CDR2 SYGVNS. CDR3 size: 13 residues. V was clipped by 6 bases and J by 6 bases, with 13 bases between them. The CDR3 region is CASSTRPSDTQYF. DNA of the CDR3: TGTGCCAGCAGCACTCGGCCCTCGGATACGCAGTATTTT.

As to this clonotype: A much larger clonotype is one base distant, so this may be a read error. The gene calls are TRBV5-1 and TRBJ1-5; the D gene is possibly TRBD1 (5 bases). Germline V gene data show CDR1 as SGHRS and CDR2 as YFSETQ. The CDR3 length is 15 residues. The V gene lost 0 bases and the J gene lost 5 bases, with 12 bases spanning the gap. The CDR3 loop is CASSLDGTSDQPQHF. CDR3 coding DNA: TGCGCCAGCAGCTTGGATGGGACCTCCGATCAGCCCCAGCATTTT. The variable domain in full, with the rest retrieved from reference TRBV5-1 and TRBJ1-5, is KAGVTQTPRYLIKTRGQQVTLSCSPISGHRSVSWYQQTPGQGLQFLFEYFSETQRNKGNFPGRFSGRQFSNSRSEMNVSTLELGDSALYLCASSLDGTSDQPQHFGDGTRLSIL.

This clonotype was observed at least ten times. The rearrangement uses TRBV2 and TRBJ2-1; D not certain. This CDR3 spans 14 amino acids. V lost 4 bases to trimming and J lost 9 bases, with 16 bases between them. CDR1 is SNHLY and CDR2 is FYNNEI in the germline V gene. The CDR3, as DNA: TGTGCCAGCAGTGGCCGAATCCGACTCCCTGAGCAGTTCTTC. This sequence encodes CASSGRIRLPEQFF.

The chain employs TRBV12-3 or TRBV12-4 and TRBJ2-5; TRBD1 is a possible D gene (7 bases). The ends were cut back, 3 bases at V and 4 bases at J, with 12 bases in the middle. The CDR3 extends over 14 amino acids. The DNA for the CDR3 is TGTGCCAGCAGTTTCCAGGGGGGAGGAGAGACCCAGTACTTC. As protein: CASSFQGGGETQYF.